This T cell receptor (beta chain) was captured by sequencing in a study of control samples from healthy donors and cancer patients. Germline CDR1 and CDR2: SGDLS and YYNGEE. V was trimmed by 4 bases and J by 0 bases, leaving 10 bases between them. This CDR3 contains 14 residues. Produced via immunoSEQ multiplex PCR; TCRdb's table is partial and in-frame only. The data hold roughly 120,000 clones, with around 88% observed a single time. This sequence originates from a man aged 40-55 years in good health. The chain employs TRBV9 and TRBJ2-5; TRBD2 might be the D (5 bases). The specimen was blood. CDR3 bases: TGTGCCAGCAGCACGGACGGGGACCAAGAGACCCAGTACTTC. Encoded protein: CASSTDGDQETQYF. Together with reference TRBV9 and TRBJ2-5, the CDR3 gives the full variable domain: DSGVTQTPKHLITATGQRVTLRCSPRSGDLSVYWYQQSLDQGLQFLIQYYNGEERAKGNILERFSAQQFPDLHSELNLSSLELGDSALYFCASSTDGDQETQYFGPGTRLLVL.